These 20 T cell receptor beta chains were all obtained from the same sample, sequenced in a study of shared clonotypes between healthy human individuals. CD8 cells regarded as naive lacked CD45RO, were positively chosen for CCR7, and omitted terminally differentiated effector memory CD45RA+ cells. Assay used: immunoSEQ multiplex PCR; TCRdb lists only in-frame clones, some missing. The sample includes 760,000 or so clones, about 96% seen only once; the top ten take around 0.21%. Specimen: naive CD8+ T cells sorted from blood. These TCRs come from a young man in good health.

The chain has TRBV9 and TRBJ2-3; no reliable D call. CDR3 length equals 14 residues. Germline V CDR1 and CDR2: SGDLS, YYNGEE. Between the trimmed V and J ends, which lost 4 bases and 0 bases, there was a span of 9 bases. Here the CDR3 reads CASSLSTSTDTQYF. CDR3 bases: TGTGCCAGCAGCCTATCGACTAGCACAGATACGCAGTATTTT.

This chain joins TRBV14 and TRBJ2-5; 7 nucleotides match TRBD1. Germline lookup yields CDR1 SGHDN and CDR2 FVKESK. Trimming removed 4 bases from V and 0 bases from J; junction bases left unmatched: 8. This CDR3 is 16 amino acids long. This chain's CDR3 is CASSPTLDRDQETQYF. DNA for the CDR3: TGTGCCAGCAGCCCCACCCTCGACAGGGACCAAGAGACCCAGTACTTC.

CDR3 in amino acids: CASSHGVLGKGSSYNEQFF. For the CDR3, the DNA is TGTGCCAGCAGCCACGGGGTCCTAGGAAAAGGGAGCTCCTACAATGAGCAGTTCTTC. The chain carries TRBV7-2 and TRBJ2-1; weak D call: TRBD2 (5 bases). CDR3 size: 19 residues. Per the germline V gene, CDR1 is SGHTA and CDR2 is FQGNSA. V dropped 5 bases and J dropped 0 bases, with 23 bases sitting between them.

The DNA of the CDR3 is TGTGCCAGCAGCGTTCGACAGGGGAACACCGGGGAGCTGTTTTTT. Its translation is CASSVRQGNTGELFF. The chain has TRBV9 and TRBJ2-2, with 7 bases identical to TRBD1. Germline V gene sequence: CDR1 SGDLS, CDR2 YYNGEE. Trimming at V came to 2 bases and at J to 1 base, leaving 2 bases not matched to a gene. There are 15 residues in the CDR3.

This chain joins TRBV4-1 and TRBJ2-7; D is unresolved. The CDR3 extends over 15 amino acids. Germline lookup yields CDR1 MGHRA and CDR2 YSYEKL. V lost 1 base and J lost 3, with 13 bases in between. CDR3: CASSQAETEGYEQYF. For the CDR3, the DNA is TGCGCCAGCAGCCAAGCAGAGACGGAAGGCTACGAGCAGTACTTC.

The chain joins TRBV29-1 to TRBJ1-1, with D hard to call. The germline CDR1 and CDR2 sequences are SQVTM and ANQGSEA. V was trimmed by 5 bases and J by 1 base, leaving 8 bases between them. This CDR3 is 12 amino acids long. CDR3 sequence (DNA): TGCAGCGTTCTAGACGGGAACACTGAAGCTTTCTTT. Its protein product is CSVLDGNTEAFF. The full variable domain, in which reference TRBV29-1 and TRBJ1-1 provide the parts outside the CDR3, is SAVISQKPSRDICQRGTSLTIQCQVDSQVTMMFWYRQQPGQSLTLIATANQGSEATYESGFVIDKFPISRPNLTFSTLTVSNMSPEDSSIYLCSVLDGNTEAFFGQGTRLTVV.

As regards this clone: A read error may explain this, as a much larger clone is one base away. This chain links TRBV6-6 with TRBJ1-1; D unclear. V was cut by 2 bases and J by 1 base, with 2 bases left in between. The CDR3 consists of 12 residues. Germline CDR1 MNHNY, CDR2 SVGAGI (reference sequence). CDR3 amino acids: CASSYPNTEAFF. CDR3 DNA: TGTGCCAGCAGTTACCCGAACACTGAAGCTTTCTTT.

The chain recombines TRBV7-8 with TRBJ2-3; D is unresolved. V was shortened by 0 bases and J by 0 bases, with 10 bases between the two germline ends. There are 16 residues in the CDR3. Germline V gene lookup returns CDR1 SGHVS and CDR2 FQNEAQ. This CDR3 reads CASSLARLPSTDTQYF. In DNA form, the CDR3 reads TGTGCCAGCAGCTTAGCGCGGCTTCCTAGCACAGATACGCAGTATTTT.

The chain is built from TRBV4-1 and TRBJ2-7, with D perhaps assigned TRBD1 or TRBD2 (5 bases each). The CDR3 sequence is 15 residues long. Per germline, CDR1 MGHRA and CDR2 YSYEKL. V was cut by 0 bases and J by 4 bases, with 13 bases left in between. CDR3 in amino acids: CASSQDRDGGYEQYF. The CDR3 DNA reads as TGCGCCAGCAGCCAAGATCGGGACGGTGGATACGAGCAGTACTTC.

This chain connects TRBV25-1 to TRBJ1-2; 9 bases align to TRBD1. Per the germline V gene, CDR1 is MGHDK and CDR2 is SYGVNS. The CDR3 has 15 amino acids. After removal of 4 bases from V and 4 bases from J, the junction contained 7 bases not matched to a gene. CDR3 nucleotide sequence: TGTGCCAGCAGTGCACTCCAGGACAGGGGCTATGGCTACACCTTC. Translation: CASSALQDRGYGYTF.

The chain couples TRBV5-1 to TRBJ2-5, with 9 nucleotides matching TRBD1. There are 14 residues in the CDR3. V lost 4 bases, J lost 2 bases, and 3 bases stayed unmatched. CDR1 is SGHRS, CDR2 YFSETQ, per germline. The CDR3 DNA is TGCGCCAGCAGCCAAGGGACAGGGCAAGAGACCCAGTACTTC. Amino acids: CASSQGTGQETQYF.

For this clone: This CDR3 is also generated by other DNA sequences in the sample. J is TRBJ2-7 and V is TRBV27, with D unresolved. From germline, CDR1 is MNHEY and CDR2 SMNVEV (reference sequence). This CDR3 is 10 amino acids long. The V end lost 8 bases, the J end lost 4 bases, and 6 bases lay between the germline ends. The CDR3 here is CASGKYEQYF. CDR3 sequence (DNA): TGTGCCAGCGGCAAGTACGAGCAGTACTTC.

This clone was seen just once. The CDR3 region has the DNA TGTGCCAGCAGCTCAGAAGGCGTCACTGAAGCTTTCTTT. Amino acid sequence: CASSSEGVTEAFF. The V and J genes are TRBV9 and TRBJ1-1; D gene ambiguous. CDR1 is SGDLS, CDR2 YYNGEE, per germline. The CDR3 loop spans 13 amino acids. With 4 bases removed from V and 4 bases from J, the gap between germline ends came to 11 bases.

With respect to this clone: At one end the junction does not follow the germline gene, possibly because of a read error. The CDR3 DNA follows: TGTGCCAGCAGTTTAAGACTAGCTTTGGGGCCAGACTTC. This sequence encodes CASSLRLALGPDF. J is TRBJ2-7 and V is TRBV28, with TRBD2 matching over 7 bases. CDR3 length: 13 residues. Germline loops: CDR1 MDHEN, CDR2 SYDVKM. The variable domain in full, completed from reference TRBV28 and TRBJ2-7, reads DVKVTQSSRYLVKRTGEKVFLECVQDMDHENMFWYRQDPGLGLRLIYFSYDVKMKEKGDIPEGYSVSREKKERFSLILESASTNQTSMYLCASSLRLALGPDFGPGTRLTVT.

Of note for this clone: Other DNA sequences in this sample translate to the same CDR3. The V gene is TRBV29-1, the J gene TRBJ2-1, with 9 bases lining up with TRBD1. Trimming removed 6 bases from V and 4 bases from J; junction bases left unmatched: 7. CDR1 is SQVTM and CDR2 is ANQGSEA in the germline V gene. The CDR3 is 14 amino acids. CDR3 DNA sequence: TGCAGCGTGTCCGGGACAGGGTCGTACAATGAGCAGTTCTTC. Translation: CSVSGTGSYNEQFF.

The chain employs TRBV7-9 and TRBJ2-1, with 8 bases aligning to TRBD2. Germline CDR1 SEHNR, CDR2 FQNEAQ (reference sequence). Trimming at V came to 5 bases and at J to 9 bases, leaving 6 bases not matched to a gene. The CDR3 contains 13 residues. This CDR3 is CASSQKRESEQFF. CDR3 nucleotide sequence: TGTGCCAGCAGCCAGAAGCGGGAGAGTGAGCAGTTCTTC.

This chain uses TRBV5-1 with TRBJ1-1, with D uncertain. Trimming removed 4 bases at V and 2 bases at J, with 6 bases between. The CDR3 spans 12 residues. Germline CDR1 reads SGHRS; CDR2 reads YFSETQ. CDR3 in DNA: TGCGCCAGCAGCGAAGGAAACACTGAAGCTTTCTTT. Its translation is CASSEGNTEAFF.

Comments on this clone: Other nucleotide sequences in the sample specify the same CDR3. The rearrangement uses TRBV18 and TRBJ2-7, with TRBD2 as a possible D gene (6 bases). Trimming shortened V by 3 bases and J by 3 bases, and 9 bases separated the two germline ends. Germline lookup yields CDR1 KGHSH and CDR2 LQKENI. The CDR3 sequence is 13 residues long. The CDR3 DNA sequence: TGTGCCAGCTCACCCCCCGGGAGCTACGAGCAGTACTTC. Translating it yields CASSPPGSYEQYF.

V and J are TRBV11-2 and TRBJ2-1, with D unresolved. Germline V lookup: CDR1 SGHAT, CDR2 FQNNGV. CDR3 length: 15 amino acids. Trimming shortened V by 5 bases and J by 0 bases, and 11 bases separated the two germline ends. CDR3 sequence (DNA): TGTGCCAGCAGCCAGAGTTTGGGCTCCTACAATGAGCAGTTCTTC. It translates to CASSQSLGSYNEQFF.

The V gene is TRBV7-6, the J gene TRBJ2-2; 7 bases line up with TRBD1. The V gene's germline CDR1 is SGHVS and CDR2 FNYEAQ. The ends lost 3 bases at V and 3 bases at J; junction bases unmatched: 4. The CDR3 has 15 amino acids. The CDR3 region is CASSFGTADTGELFF. CDR3 nucleotides: TGTGCCAGCAGCTTCGGGACAGCTGACACCGGGGAGCTGTTTTTT.